This T cell receptor (beta chain) was sequenced in a study of radiotherapy plus CTLA-4 blockade in lung cancer. Points from the study as a whole: Reports identified early blood T cell clone dynamics, with interferon-beta, as the best response predictor. Radiotherapy with ipilimumab was followed by blood expansion of tumor-derived clones.

The CDR3 is made up of 15 amino acids. Between the trimmed V and J ends, which lost 3 bases and 8 bases, there was a span of 16 bases. CDR1 and CDR2 from the germline V gene are MGHDK and SYGVNS. The assay was immunoSEQ multiplex PCR, and TCRdb's table has in-frame clones only and misses some. The profile shows about 110,000 clones, more than 75% of them singletons. Concerning this clone: The antigen remains unidentified.

This sequence was found in a human donor with non-small cell lung cancer that progressed on radiotherapy plus ipilimumab. Some clones in this sample may be carry-over from other donors' samples. The chain carries TRBV25-1 and TRBJ1-4; D is uncertain. The starting material was peripheral blood, obtained from a patient treated with radiotherapy plus ipilimumab. As DNA, the CDR3 is TGTGCCAGCAGTGATCGGAGGACTGGACGGGAAAAACTGTTTTTT. It codes for CASSDRRTGREKLFF.